These 8 T cell receptor beta chains share one sample of origin, sequenced in a study of cytomegalovirus exposure and HLA in healthy donors. The PCR contained 60 Vbeta and 13 Jbeta primers. Profiling relied on immunoSEQ multiplex PCR, and the TCRdb table lists in-frame clones only, not all of them. Of about 130,000 clones in the sample, 76% were seen once. Material: PBMCs. These receptors all stem from a man aged 40-49 years in good health and CMV-seronegative.

The V gene is TRBV6-5, the J gene TRBJ1-2; 9 bases align to TRBD1. The CDR3 is made up of 15 amino acids. V lost 6 bases and J lost 1; bases outside the gene matches: 6. CDR1 is MNHEY, CDR2 SVGAGI, per germline. In DNA form, the CDR3 reads TGTGCCAGCAGGAGAGACAGGGGGGATAACTATGGCTACACCTTC. This translates into CASRRDRGDNYGYTF.

The chain employs TRBV28 and TRBJ2-4; 8 nucleotides align to TRBD1. The ends lost 3 bases at V and 6 bases at J; junction bases unmatched: 1. From germline, CDR1 is MDHEN and CDR2 SYDVKM. This CDR3 spans 13 amino acids. CDR3 amino acids: CASSFGQGNIQYF. As DNA, the CDR3 is TGTGCCAGCAGTTTTGGACAGGGAAACATTCAGTACTTC. The variable domain in full, completed from reference TRBV28 and TRBJ2-4, reads DVKVTQSSRYLVKRTGEKVFLECVQDMDHENMFWYRQDPGLGLRLIYFSYDVKMKEKGDIPEGYSVSREKKERFSLILESASTNQTSMYLCASSFGQGNIQYFGAGTRLSVL.

V usage is TRBV15 and J usage is TRBJ1-3, with TRBD1 matching over 8 bases. Germline V gene sequence: CDR1 LNHNV, CDR2 YYDKDF (reference sequence). Trimming at V came to 5 bases and at J to 4 bases, leaving 10 bases not matched to a gene. CDR3 length equals 16 residues. The CDR3 spells CATSPHRGTAGNTIYF. In DNA, the CDR3 is TGTGCCACCAGCCCCCACAGGGGGACGGCAGGAAACACCATATATTTT.

This clone has only a few counts. The V gene is TRBV7-2, the J gene TRBJ2-7; tentative D call: TRBD2 (5 bases). This CDR3 comprises 15 residues. CDR1 is SGHTA and CDR2 is FQGNSA in the germline V gene. Trimming pared 1 base from V and 3 bases from J, leaving 13 bases between. Written as DNA, the CDR3 is TGTGCCAGCAGCTTAGATCCGGGAAAAAACTACGAGCAGTACTTC. This sequence encodes CASSLDPGKNYEQYF. The variable domain in full, with the rest retrieved from reference TRBV7-2 and TRBJ2-7, is GAGVSQSPSNKVTEKGKDVELRCDPISGHTALYWYRQSLGQGLEFLIYFQGNSAPDKSGLPSDRFSAERTGGSVSTLTIQRTQQEDSAVYLCASSLDPGKNYEQYFGPGTRLTVT.

The rearrangement uses TRBV5-1 and TRBJ2-7; 7 nucleotides align to TRBD1. CDR1 and CDR2 from the germline V gene are SGHRS and YFSETQ. V trimming: 0 bases; J trimming: 3 bases; junction bases outside the gene matches: 3. This CDR3 comprises 14 residues. CDR3 sequence reads: CASSLASGGYEQYF. The CDR3 nucleotides are TGCGCCAGCAGCTTGGCGTCAGGGGGCTACGAGCAGTACTTC.

This clone showed up just once. The chain couples TRBV20-1 to TRBJ2-7; D is uncertain. The V gene lost 3 bases and the J gene lost 4 bases, with 7 bases spanning the gap. CDR3 size: 11 residues. Germline values: CDR1 DFQATT, CDR2 SNEGSKA (reference sequence). CDR3 DNA sequence: TGCAGTGCTAGTTCTTTATACGAGCAGTACTTC. Translating gives CSASSLYEQYF.

J is TRBJ1-2 and V is TRBV4-1, with 7 bases lining up with TRBD1. Germline CDR1 is MGHRA and CDR2 is YSYEKL. The V gene end was trimmed by 4 bases and the J gene end by 2 bases; junction bases not matched to a gene: 16. The CDR3 totals 18 residues. CDR3 DNA sequence: TGCGCCAGCAGCCTCCCAAGGGACAGCAACGCTTACAACTATGGCTACACCTTC. Protein product: CASSLPRDSNAYNYGYTF.

This chain joins TRBV21-1 and TRBJ1-5; TRBD1 is the table's D call and was not checked against the DNA. TRBV21-1 corresponds to a pseudogene. This CDR3 has 20 residues. The CDR3 loop reads CASSKNAQGTFLGSNQPQHF. Written as DNA, the CDR3 is TGTGCCAGCAGCAAAAATGCCCAGGGGACATTCTTGGGCAGCAATCAGCCCCAGCATTTT.